The 16 T cell receptor beta chains below all came from one sample that was sequenced in a study of shared clonotypes between healthy human individuals. Clones were read by immunoSEQ multiplex PCR, and TCRdb kept only the in-frame ones, dropping some. The sample includes under 2,500,000 clones, approximately 94% of them seen just once. The specimen was naive CD4+ T cells sorted from blood. The subset: CD45RA+ positively selected. The receptors derive from a man aged 18 to 29 in good health.

This chain links TRBV6-5 with TRBJ2-1; 10 bases fit TRBD1. Germline V lookup: CDR1 MNHEY, CDR2 SVGAGI. The CDR3 loop spans 16 amino acids. With V trimmed by 0 bases and J by 4 bases, 3 bases remained unmatched. The CDR3, as DNA: TGTGCCAGCAGTTACTCTAGACAGGGGGCGTACAATGAGCAGTTCTTC. Translating gives CASSYSRQGAYNEQFF.

For the CDR3, the DNA is TGTGCCAGCAGTCTTAAGGGGGGGCCCTACGAGCAGTACTTC. It translates to CASSLKGGPYEQYF. This chain links TRBV6-5 with TRBJ2-7; maybe TRBD2 (7 bases). CDR3 length: 14 residues. Germline V lookup: CDR1 MNHEY, CDR2 SVGAGI. The V end was cut by 5 bases, the J end by 2 bases, with 13 bases between.

The chain carries TRBV7-9 and TRBJ2-7; no firm D call. Germline loops: CDR1 SEHNR, CDR2 FQNEAQ (reference sequence). V was clipped by 1 base and J by 4 bases, with 8 bases between them. The CDR3 spans 13 residues. The CDR3 coding sequence is TGTGCCAGCAGCTTAGGTAACCTATACGAGCAGTACTTC. Its translation: CASSLGNLYEQYF.

The chain links TRBV7-2 to TRBJ2-3, with D unresolved. The CDR3 length is 12 residues. Trimming took off 5 bases at V and 6 bases at J, with 9 bases between the two ends. Per the germline V gene, CDR1 is SGHTA and CDR2 is FQGNSA. The CDR3 DNA follows: TGTGCCAGCAGCCTGCCCCCGGATACGCAGTATTTT. Encoded protein: CASSLPPDTQYF.

The chain joins TRBV6-6 to TRBJ1-3; D may be TRBD1 (6 bases). The length of the CDR3 is 15 residues. With 6 bases removed from V and 0 bases from J, the gap between germline ends came to 12 bases. CDR1 and CDR2 (germline): MNHNY, SVGAGI (reference sequence). CDR3 amino acids: CASRTGGSSGNTIYF. CDR3 DNA: TGTGCCAGCAGGACGGGGGGCAGCTCTGGAAACACCATATATTTT.

The genes are TRBV20-1 and TRBJ1-4; D gene uncertain. The V end was cut by 6 bases, the J end by 14 bases, with 13 bases between. The CDR3 spans 10 residues. Germline V CDR1 and CDR2: DFQATT, SNEGSKA (reference sequence). The CDR3 DNA is TGCAGTGCACGGGGAAAAGGGCTGTTTTTT. Its protein is CSARGKGLFF.

V is TRBV27 and J is TRBJ2-3; D is perhaps TRBD2 (5 bases). Trimming removed 0 bases at V and 6 bases at J, with 7 bases between. The CDR3 consists of 13 residues. Germline V gives CDR1 MNHEY, CDR2 SMNVEV (reference sequence). For the CDR3, the DNA is TGTGCCAGCAGTTTATCGAGAGGGGATACGCAGTATTTT. Translation: CASSLSRGDTQYF.

The chain is built from TRBV10-3 and TRBJ2-7, with D perhaps matching TRBD1 (5 bases). The CDR3 is 15 amino acids. Trimming took off 6 bases at V and 0 bases at J, with 15 bases between the two ends. Germline V CDR1 and CDR2: ENHRY, SYGVKD. DNA of the CDR3: TGTGCCATCAGCCAAGGGGCACCGAGCTCCTACGAGCAGTACTTC. This codes for CAISQGAPSSYEQYF.

The V and J genes are TRBV7-9 and TRBJ2-4; D possibly corresponds to TRBD1 (6 bases). Germline-derived CDR1 and CDR2 are SEHNR and FQNEAQ (reference sequence). CDR3 length: 15 residues. The V end lost 6 bases, the J end lost 0 bases, and 12 bases lay between the germline ends. CDR3 protein: CASSQGPLAKNIQYF. CDR3 bases: TGTGCCAGCAGTCAGGGGCCACTAGCCAAAAACATTCAGTACTTC.

The chain is built from TRBV7-2 and TRBJ2-7, with 7 positions matching TRBD2. The V gene end was trimmed by 5 bases and the J gene end by 2 bases; junction bases not matched to a gene: 9. The CDR3 runs to 15 residues. Germline CDR1 SGHTA, CDR2 FQGNSA. The CDR3 nucleotides are TGTGCCAGCAGCGTCCTAGGGAGGGGACCCTACGAGCAGTACTTC. Residues: CASSVLGRGPYEQYF.

This clone was seen a single time. The rearrangement uses TRBV2 and TRBJ2-6; unclear D gene. CDR3 length: 14 amino acids. CDR1 and CDR2 from the germline V gene are SNHLY and FYNNEI. The V end lost 7 bases, the J end lost 0 bases, and 7 bases lay between the germline ends. Written as DNA, the CDR3 is TGTGCCAGCAATCCGATCTCTGGGGCCAACGTCCTGACTTTC. Residues: CASNPISGANVLTF.

The chain is built from TRBV18 and TRBJ1-4; D is ambiguous. The V end was cut by 2 bases, the J end by 0 bases, with 4 bases between. The CDR3 contains 14 residues. Germline CDR1 KGHSH, CDR2 LQKENI. The CDR3 region is CASSPESTNEKLFF. CDR3 DNA: TGTGCCAGCTCACCAGAGTCAACTAATGAAAAACTGTTTTTT.

The V gene is TRBV5-8, the J gene TRBJ1-2, with D hard to call. V lost 7 bases and J 4 bases, leaving 11 bases between the germline ends. Germline CDR1 and CDR2: SGHTS and YDEGEE. The CDR3 covers 12 residues. The CDR3 nucleotides are TGTGCCAGCCGCCAAGGGTCCTATGGCTACACCTTC. Encoded protein: CASRQGSYGYTF. Using reference TRBV5-8 and TRBJ1-2 for the parts outside the CDR3, the full variable domain is EAGVTQSPTHLIKTRGQQATLRCSPISGHTSVYWYQQALGLGLQFLLWYDEGEERNRGNFPPRFSGRQFPNYSSELNVNALELEDSALYLCASRQGSYGYTFGSGTRLTVV.

This clone came up once. The chain recombines TRBV19 with TRBJ2-2; 7 bases fit TRBD1. Germline V gives CDR1 LNHDA, CDR2 SQIVND (reference sequence). The CDR3 contains 14 residues. Trimming removed 3 bases from V and 7 bases from J; junction bases left unmatched: 5. Here the CDR3 reads CASSMRQGDGELFF. CDR3 in DNA: TGTGCCAGTAGTATGCGACAGGGTGACGGGGAGCTGTTTTTT.

The chain has TRBV18 and TRBJ2-5; D gene unclear. Per the germline V gene, CDR1 is KGHSH and CDR2 is LQKENI. The V gene lost 6 bases and the J gene lost 0 bases, with 5 bases spanning the gap. This CDR3 is 12 amino acids long. CDR3 DNA sequence: TGTGCCAGCTCCAAGTACCAAGAGACCCAGTACTTC. Amino acids: CASSKYQETQYF.

The chain has TRBV27 and TRBJ1-5; 10 nucleotides line up with TRBD1. The CDR3 covers 15 residues. Losses at the gene ends were 6 bases for V and 6 bases for J; bases not matched to a gene: 8. Germline V gives CDR1 MNHEY, CDR2 SMNVEV (reference sequence). The CDR3 reads CASSRDRGQGQPQHF. The CDR3 bases are TGTGCCAGCAGCCGAGACAGGGGGCAAGGTCAGCCCCAGCATTTT.